One and the same sample provided the 16 T cell receptor beta chains below, sequenced in a study of cytomegalovirus exposure and HLA in healthy donors. Researchers ran the PCR with 60 Vbeta and 13 Jbeta primers. Profiling relied on immunoSEQ multiplex PCR, and the TCRdb table lists in-frame clones only, not all of them. The data show 110,000 to 150,000 clones, about 80% seen once. The sequenced material came from PBMCs. These receptors all come from a male donor in good health and CMV-seropositive.

This chain links TRBV7-2 with TRBJ2-5, with a tentative D call TRBD2 (6 bases). V lost 3 bases to trimming and J lost 3 bases, with 14 bases between them. The CDR3 runs to 15 residues. Looked up from germline, CDR1 is SGHTA and CDR2 is FQGNSA. Written as DNA, the CDR3 is TGTGCCAGCAGCTTGGCCGGGAGTAATAAAGAGACCCAGTACTTC. Protein sequence: CASSLAGSNKETQYF.

Regarding this clone: One junction end disagrees with the germline gene, perhaps due to a read error. This chain joins TRBV7-9 and TRBJ2-7; D not resolved. The V gene's germline CDR1 is SEHNR and CDR2 FQNEAQ (reference sequence). The CDR3 length is 14 residues. For the CDR3, the DNA is TGTTCCAGCAGCTTATGGGCAGACCTTGGCGAGCAGTACTTC. This translates into CSSSLWADLGEQYF.

The V and J genes are TRBV6-5 and TRBJ1-5; D is undetermined. There are 15 residues in the CDR3. The V end lost 7 bases, the J end lost 0 bases, and 13 bases lay between the germline ends. Germline values: CDR1 MNHEY, CDR2 SVGAGI. CDR3 sequence (DNA): TGTGCCAGCATGCGGGAGAGGTATAGCAATCAGCCCCAGCATTTT. The encoded protein is CASMRERYSNQPQHF.

This clone was observed a handful of times. This rearrangement joins TRBV5-1 to TRBJ2-1; tentatively, D is TRBD1 (6 bases). Between the trimmed V and J ends, which lost 0 bases and 4 bases, there was a span of 17 bases. Germline CDR1 SGHRS, CDR2 YFSETQ. The CDR3 has 17 residues. This CDR3 is CASSLVQGLGAYNEQFF. The CDR3 nucleotides are TGCGCCAGCAGCTTGGTACAGGGTCTTGGGGCTTACAATGAGCAGTTCTTC.

In nucleotides, the CDR3 is TGTGCCAGTAGTATGGCGTGGGGGCTGGGGAACACTGAAGCTTTCTTT. Protein: CASSMAWGLGNTEAFF. V and J are TRBV19 and TRBJ1-1; maybe TRBD1 (6 bases). Germline loops: CDR1 LNHDA, CDR2 SQIVND (reference sequence). V shed 3 bases and J shed 1 base, with 15 bases lying between them. The length of the CDR3 is 16 residues. Full variable domain (missing parts from reference TRBV19 and TRBJ1-1): DGGITQSPKYLFRKEGQNVTLSCEQNLNHDAMYWYRQDPGQGLRLIYYSQIVNDFQKGDIAEGYSVSREKKESFPLTVTSAQKNPTAFYLCASSMAWGLGNTEAFFGQGTRLTVV.

V usage is TRBV7-3 and J usage is TRBJ1-1; no firm D call. The CDR3 is made up of 13 amino acids. Germline V gene data show CDR1 as SGHTA and CDR2 as FQGTGA. Trimming left V 5 bases short and J 1 base short, with 8 bases between. The DNA of the CDR3 is TGTGCCAGCAGCCCCACAAGGAACACTGAAGCTTTCTTT. Protein product: CASSPTRNTEAFF. The full variable domain, rest sourced from reference TRBV7-3 and TRBJ1-1, is GAGVSQTPSNKVTEKGKYVELRCDPISGHTALYWYRQSLGQGPEFLIYFQGTGAADDSGLPNDRFFAVRPEGSVSTLKIQRTERGDSAVYLCASSPTRNTEAFFGQGTRLTVV.

The chain has TRBV4-2 and TRBJ1-2; possible D gene TRBD1, 6 bases. Trimming left V 2 bases short and J 0 bases short, with 10 bases between. Germline loops: CDR1 LGHNA, CDR2 YNFKEQ. The CDR3 is 15 amino acids. CDR3: CASSQLTGSNYGYTF. The CDR3 DNA reads as TGTGCCAGCAGCCAATTGACAGGCTCTAACTATGGCTACACCTTC.

This clone has just a few counts. V is TRBV6-1 and J is TRBJ2-7, with 7 positions matching TRBD2. The V and J ends lost 10 bases and 1 base, in that order; junction bases with no gene match: 13. Germline CDR1 MNHNS, CDR2 SASEGT. The CDR3 runs to 15 residues. This chain's CDR3 is CATRLIRGGSYEQYF. The DNA of the CDR3 is TGTGCCACCAGGTTGATCCGGGGAGGGTCCTACGAGCAGTACTTC.

The J gene is TRBJ2-7, the V gene TRBV29-1, with 7 bases identical to TRBD1. Germline CDR1 and CDR2: SQVTM and ANQGSEA. The V and J ends lost 4 bases and 0 bases, in that order; junction bases with no gene match: 6. This CDR3 is built from 14 residues. Written as DNA, the CDR3 is TGCAGCGTTGGTGGGACAGAGAGCTCCTACGAGCAGTACTTC. This gives the protein CSVGGTESSYEQYF.

The rearrangement links TRBV5-1 to TRBJ1-2, with D tentatively TRBD1 (6 bases). The CDR3 contains 14 residues. Germline V gene data show CDR1 as SGHRS and CDR2 as YFSETQ. Trimming left V 0 bases short and J 4 bases short, with 10 bases between. The CDR3 DNA follows: TGCGCCAGCAGCTTGGACCTCAGGGGCTATGGCTACACCTTC. Amino acid sequence: CASSLDLRGYGYTF.

The CDR3 region is CASSLKTSGGTDTQYF. The CDR3 DNA follows: TGTGCCAGCAGCTTGAAGACTAGCGGGGGCACAGATACGCAGTATTTT. The J gene is TRBJ2-3, the V gene TRBV5-6, with 11 bases that match TRBD2. V shed 1 base, J shed 1 base, and the junction held 2 bases outside the gene matches. This CDR3 has 16 amino acids. The V gene's germline CDR1 is SGHDT and CDR2 YYEEEE.

The chain is built from TRBV30 and TRBJ2-5; 12 bases match TRBD2. Germline lookup yields CDR1 GTSNPN and CDR2 SVGIG (reference sequence). The CDR3 totals 15 residues. With 1 base clipped from V and 4 bases from J, the junction kept 4 bases outside the gene matches. In nucleotides, the CDR3 is TGTGCCTGGAGTGCAGGACTAGCGGGAACAGAGACCCAGTACTTC. Encoded protein: CAWSAGLAGTETQYF.

The rearrangement links TRBV5-6 to TRBJ2-7, with 9 positions matching TRBD1. Germline V lookup: CDR1 SGHDT, CDR2 YYEEEE. The junction had 6 bases not matched to a gene; V was cut back by 2 bases and J by 3 bases. This CDR3 is built from 15 residues. Here the CDR3 DNA reads TGTGCCAGCAGCTTCGGGACAGGGAAGTTCTACGAGCAGTACTTC. It translates to CASSFGTGKFYEQYF.

The genes are TRBV5-8 and TRBJ2-1, with TRBD2 identical over 11 bases. V lost 3 bases, J lost 6 bases, and 2 bases stayed unmatched. This CDR3 contains 14 residues. Germline V gene lookup returns CDR1 SGHTS and CDR2 YDEGEE. In DNA form, the CDR3 reads TGTGCCAGCAGCTCCGGACTAGCGGGCAATGAGCAGTTCTTC. As protein: CASSSGLAGNEQFF.

V is TRBV25-1 and J is TRBJ2-3; D is unresolved. There are 11 residues in the CDR3. The germline CDR1 and CDR2 sequences are MGHDK and SYGVNS. Trimming took off 4 bases at V and 4 bases at J, with 3 bases between the two ends. The CDR3 coding sequence is TGTGCCAGCAGTGTCTCAGATACGCAGTATTTT. It translates to CASSVSDTQYF.

V is TRBV6-4 and J is TRBJ1-5; no clear D. CDR1 is MRHNA, CDR2 SNTAGT, per germline. V was cut by 0 bases and J by 6 bases, with 9 bases left in between. The CDR3 totals 14 residues. CDR3 sequence: CASSDSSGGQPQHF. The DNA for the CDR3 is TGTGCCAGCAGTGACTCGAGTGGAGGTCAGCCCCAGCATTTT.